Below are 6 T cell receptor beta chains sequenced from a single sample in a study of tumor-infiltrating lymphocytes in oesophageal squamous cell carcinoma. TCRdb re-called the PCR reads with MiXCR, one entry per CDR3 protein. The sample gives over 10,000 distinct CDR3 sequences, roughly 50% of which show up once; roughly 27% is in the top ten. Sequenced sample: esophageal tumor tissue. These receptors all stem from a female donor with esophageal squamous cell carcinoma.

The V call is TRBV12-3 or TRBV12-4, the J call TRBJ2-6; 8 bases align to TRBD2. The CDR3 has 15 amino acids. The ends lost 3 bases at V and 2 bases at J; junction bases unmatched: 0. The CDR3 sequence is CASSFGRAGANVLTF. The CDR3 DNA follows: TGTGCCAGCAGTTTCGGGAGGGCTGGGGCCAACGTCCTGACTTTC.

The chain recombines TRBV6-6 with TRBJ2-1, with D possibly TRBD1 on 6 matching bases. The DNA end favors TRBJ2-7, so the J call may be wrong. This CDR3 is 14 amino acids long. Germline values: CDR1 MNHNY, CDR2 SVGAGI (reference sequence). The CDR3 DNA reads TGTGCCAGCATTGCGCGACAGGAATCTCCCGAGCAGTACTTC. Translated: CASIARQESPEQYF.

This clonotype was seen at least ten times. A read error is possible here, since a much larger clone lies one base away. V gene TRBV28 combines with J gene TRBJ2-7, with TRBD1 identical over 8 bases. In germline, CDR1 is MDHEN, CDR2 SYDVKM. This CDR3 region has 12 residues. With 7 bases clipped from V and 7 bases from J, the junction kept 6 bases outside the gene matches. The CDR3 reads CASKGQGGEQYF. CDR3 in DNA: TGTGCCAGCAAAGGACAGGGAGGAGAGCAGTACTTC.

This clonotype is judged medium-sized. A much larger clone sits a single nucleotide away, making a read error possible. The chain links TRBV7-8 to TRBJ2-7; 9 bases are a match to TRBD2. The CDR3 loop spans 16 amino acids. J lost 7 bases, V lost 4 bases, and 14 bases had no gene match. CDR1 and CDR2 from the germline V gene are SGHVS and FQNEAQ. The DNA for the CDR3 is TGTGCCAGCAGCTATACGACTAGCGGAACCTACAATGAGCAGTACTTC. Protein sequence: CASSYTTSGTYNEQYF.

This clonotype came up a few times. The rearrangement uses TRBV7-6 and TRBJ2-7; 8 nucleotides agree with TRBD2. The length of the CDR3 is 16 residues. Looked up from germline, CDR1 is SGHVS and CDR2 is FNYEAQ. The V gene end was trimmed by 1 base and the J gene end by 3 bases; junction bases not matched to a gene: 8. The CDR3 coding sequence is TGTGCCAGCAGCTTAGGGGATCCAAGCGGGGGCTACGAGCAGTACTTC. It is translated as CASSLGDPSGGYEQYF.

The rearrangement links TRBV7-2 to TRBJ2-2, with D perhaps TRBD1 (5 bases). This CDR3 contains 14 residues. Germline values: CDR1 SGHTA, CDR2 FQGNSA. V lost 3 bases to trimming and J lost 5 bases, with 10 bases between them. As DNA, the CDR3 is TGTGCCAGCAGCTTCCAGGGAAGGACCGGGGAGCTGTTTTTT. Protein: CASSFQGRTGELFF.